This TCR beta chain was found in a study of T cells in Graves' hyperthyroidism and ophthalmopathy. Study-wide results and caveats: Ophthalmopathy and stable hyperthyroidism were told apart by a 13 V-J model. The model predicted ophthalmopathy a median around 6.5 months before onset. Blood shared most expanded thyroid clonotypes above 0.001.

RNA transcripts gave rise to amplified TCR beta CDR3 regions. The study used the HTBI primer set for a first-round RT-PCR of the TCR CDR3. TCRdb passed the multiplex PCR reads through MiXCR, listing each CDR3 protein once. Among around 600,000 distinct CDR3 sequences, approximately 42% were seen once, and the ten largest hold approximately 6.8%. Concerning this clonotype: Its antigen is still unknown.

Used for diagnoses were clinical symptoms, serum thyroxine and TRAb, thyroid ultrasound and orbital computed tomography. This CDR3 has 14 residues. The germline CDR1 and CDR2 sequences are SGHNT and YENEEA. The V end lost 3 bases, the J end lost 5 bases, and 13 bases lay between the germline ends. Sequences were obtained from peripheral blood or thyroid tissue (not recorded which). The clonotype was recovered from an adult man with Graves' disease, either hyperthyroidism or ophthalmopathy (not recorded which). V is TRBV11-3 and J is TRBJ2-5, with D perhaps TRBD1 or TRBD2 (5 bases each). The CDR3 nucleotides read TGTGCCAGCAGCTTGGGGGTGGGCACGGAGACCCAGTACTTC. Translated: CASSLGVGTETQYF.